These 12 T cell receptor beta chains were sequenced from one sample in a study of T-cell reconstitution after alpha-beta-depleted transplantation in children. Construction of the TCRbeta library involved unique molecular identifiers. TCRdb reprocessed the PCR reads with MiXCR, giving one entry per CDR3 protein. The sample carries about 580,000 distinct CDR3 sequences, 23% recorded once. Specimen: PBMCs, mostly from graft donor cells, collected 360 days after TCRalphabeta/CD19-depleted stem cell transplant. These receptors came from a boy under three years old who had a stem cell transplant for acute myeloid leukemia, so the T cells may come from the graft donor.

This clonotype was detected only a few times. V is TRBV7-9 and J is TRBJ2-7; a possible D gene is TRBD1 (5 bases). The germline V and J ends were trimmed by 4 bases and 1 base, with 14 bases remaining between them. This CDR3 region has 15 residues. Looked up from germline, CDR1 is SEHNR and CDR2 is FQNEAQ (reference sequence). DNA of the CDR3: TGTGCCAGCAGCTCTTCCGAGGACACATCCTACGAGCAGTACTTC. Protein product: CASSSSEDTSYEQYF.

This clonotype was detected only a few times. The J gene is TRBJ1-2, the V gene TRBV20-1; tentatively, D is TRBD1 (6 bases). The V end was cut by 7 bases, the J end by 7 bases, with 16 bases between. CDR1 is DFQATT and CDR2 is SNEGSKA in the germline V gene (reference sequence). This CDR3 is built from 12 residues. The CDR3, as DNA: TGCAGTGGAGCAGGGGAGGTCGCTGGCTACACCTTC. This translates into CSGAGEVAGYTF.

This clonotype was detected many times. The chain joins TRBV20-1 to TRBJ2-1, with D unresolved. V was trimmed by 5 bases and J by 0 bases, leaving 11 bases between them. The CDR3 length is 14 residues. From germline, CDR1 is DFQATT and CDR2 SNEGSKA (reference sequence). The CDR3 is CSAEPVSSYNEQFF. The CDR3 nucleotides are TGCAGTGCTGAACCGGTATCCTCCTACAATGAGCAGTTCTTC.

Ten or more counts support this clonotype. The gene calls are TRBV12-3 or TRBV12-4 and TRBJ2-3, with D possibly being TRBD2 (6 bases). V was shortened by 2 bases and J by 3 bases, with 6 bases between the two germline ends. The CDR3 extends over 13 amino acids. CDR3 sequence (DNA): TGTGCCAGCAGTTTACGGGGGACAGATACGCAGTATTTT. It encodes CASSLRGTDTQYF.

This clonotype was counted ten times or more. The V gene is TRBV3-1, the J gene TRBJ2-3; possible D gene TRBD2, 5 bases. Germline V gene sequence: CDR1 LGHDT, CDR2 YNNKEL (reference sequence). V was clipped by 4 bases and J by 7 bases, with 12 bases between them. The CDR3 spans 13 residues. CDR3 nucleotide sequence: TGTGCCAGCAGCCCCTCCCCGGGGAATACGCAGTATTTT. Protein product: CASSPSPGNTQYF.

This clonotype was recorded many times. The chain is built from TRBV12-3 or TRBV12-4 and TRBJ1-1; D may be TRBD1 (6 bases). V lost 9 bases, J lost 5 bases, and 13 bases lay in between. The CDR3 extends over 12 amino acids. The CDR3 nucleotides are TGTGCCAGTGCCTTGAGGGGGACTGAAGCTTTCTTT. Translated: CASALRGTEAFF.

This clonotype was recorded many times. The chain is built from TRBV4-1 and TRBJ2-1; 7 nucleotides agree with TRBD1. The germline gives CDR1 MGHRA, CDR2 YSYEKL. With 4 bases clipped from V and 2 bases from J, the junction kept 5 bases outside the gene matches. This CDR3 comprises 15 residues. CDR3 sequence reads: CASSPLQGPYNEQFF. For the CDR3, the DNA is TGCGCCAGCAGCCCGCTACAGGGGCCCTACAATGAGCAGTTCTTC.

This clonotype was detected only a few times. The chain is built from TRBV7-2 and TRBJ2-1; 11 positions match TRBD2. The CDR3 sequence is 16 residues long. Germline CDR1 and CDR2: SGHTA and FQGNSA. V lost 6 bases, J lost 2 bases, and 6 bases stayed unmatched. CDR3 protein: CASSLSGGATYNEQFF. DNA of the CDR3: TGTGCCAGCAGTCTTAGCGGGGGGGCAACCTACAATGAGCAGTTCTTC. The entire variable domain, with the rest obtained from reference TRBV7-2 and TRBJ2-1, is as follows: GAGVSQSPSNKVTEKGKDVELRCDPISGHTALYWYRQSLGQGLEFLIYFQGNSAPDKSGLPSDRFSAERTGGSVSTLTIQRTQQEDSAVYLCASSLSGGATYNEQFFGPGTRLTVL.

This clonotype was counted many times. The chain carries TRBV4-3 and TRBJ2-2; D not resolved. The V end was cut by 1 base, the J end by 0 bases, with 12 bases between. Germline CDR1 and CDR2: LGHNA and YSLEER. This CDR3 has 17 amino acids. CDR3 in DNA: TGCGCCAGCAGCCAAGTATCCGGCGGAGCGAACACCGGGGAGCTGTTTTTT. This translates into CASSQVSGGANTGELFF.

This clonotype has a handful of counts. This chain joins TRBV4-3 and TRBJ2-6; D not certain. Trimming took off 1 base at V and 2 bases at J, with 3 bases between the two ends. The CDR3 spans 14 residues. CDR1 is LGHNA and CDR2 is YSLEER in the germline V gene. CDR3: CASSQVPGANVLTF. In DNA form, the CDR3 reads TGCGCCAGCAGCCAAGTCCCTGGGGCCAACGTCCTGACTTTC.

This clonotype showed up just a few times. In nucleotides, the CDR3 is TGTGCCAGCAGCTGGGAACGGTCTAGCACAGATACGCAGTATTTT. It codes for CASSWERSSTDTQYF. V usage is TRBV5-6 and J usage is TRBJ2-3; D remains unclear. The CDR3 totals 15 residues. Per germline, CDR1 SGHDT and CDR2 YYEEEE. Between the trimmed V and J ends, which lost 3 bases and 0 bases, there was a span of 11 bases.

The chain couples TRBV28 to TRBJ2-3; 8 positions match TRBD1. The V gene's germline CDR1 is MDHEN and CDR2 SYDVKM. This CDR3 spans 17 amino acids. With 4 bases clipped from V and 2 bases from J, the junction kept 11 bases outside the gene matches. CDR3 DNA sequence: TGTGCCAGCAGTTCCAGCCCGGGACAGGCCCTCACAGATACGCAGTATTTT. This translates into CASSSSPGQALTDTQYF. Variable domain in full (rest from reference TRBV28 and TRBJ2-3): DVKVTQSSRYLVKRTGEKVFLECVQDMDHENMFWYRQDPGLGLRLIYFSYDVKMKEKGDIPEGYSVSREKKERFSLILESASTNQTSMYLCASSSSPGQALTDTQYFGPGTRLTVL.